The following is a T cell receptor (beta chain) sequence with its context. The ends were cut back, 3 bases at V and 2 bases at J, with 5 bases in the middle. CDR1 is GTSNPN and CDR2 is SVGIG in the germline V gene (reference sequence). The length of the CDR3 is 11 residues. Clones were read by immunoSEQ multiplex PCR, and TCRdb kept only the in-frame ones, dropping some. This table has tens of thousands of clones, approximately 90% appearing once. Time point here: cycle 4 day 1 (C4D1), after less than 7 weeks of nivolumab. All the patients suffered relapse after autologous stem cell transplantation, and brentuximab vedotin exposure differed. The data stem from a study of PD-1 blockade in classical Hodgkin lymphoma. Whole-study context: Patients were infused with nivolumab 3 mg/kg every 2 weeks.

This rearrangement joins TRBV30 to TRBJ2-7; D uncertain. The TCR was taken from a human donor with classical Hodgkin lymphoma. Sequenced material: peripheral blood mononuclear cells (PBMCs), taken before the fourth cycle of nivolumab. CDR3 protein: CAWSGPYEQYF. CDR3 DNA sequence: TGTGCCTGGAGCGGACCCTACGAGCAGTACTTC.